Shown below are 5 T cell receptor beta chains from a single sample sequenced in a study of cytomegalovirus exposure and HLA in healthy donors. The PCR made use of 60 Vbeta and 13 Jbeta primers. Data came from immunoSEQ multiplex PCR; TCRdb stores just in-frame clones and leaves some out. Of 100,000 to 140,000 clones in the sample, about 80% were seen once. Sequencing input: PBMCs. These receptors were obtained from a man aged 25 to 45 in good health and CMV-seropositive.

The chain joins TRBV27 to TRBJ1-2; 7 nucleotides match TRBD1. CDR1 MNHEY and CDR2 SMNVEV come from the germline V gene (reference sequence). V trimming: 6 bases; J trimming: 4 bases; junction bases outside the gene matches: 8. This CDR3 has 14 residues. The CDR3: CASSQRGHIYGYTF. The CDR3 DNA is TGTGCCAGCAGCCAAAGGGGGCATATCTATGGCTACACCTTC.

The rearrangement uses TRBV6-6 and TRBJ2-2; 8 bases align to TRBD2. This CDR3 spans 16 amino acids. The germline V gene has CDR1 MNHNY and CDR2 SVGAGI (reference sequence). V shed 6 bases, J shed 1 base, and the junction held 7 bases outside the gene matches. CDR3 protein: CASRLLAGQNTGELFF. In DNA form, the CDR3 reads TGTGCCAGCAGACTATTAGCGGGGCAGAACACCGGGGAGCTGTTTTTT.

The chain recombines TRBV10-1 with TRBJ1-1; 7 bases align to TRBD1. Trimming removed 3 bases from V and 5 bases from J; junction bases left unmatched: 9. The CDR3 totals 15 residues. Germline values: CDR1 WNHNN, CDR2 SYGVQD (reference sequence). CDR3 nucleotides: TGCGCCAGCAGTGAAGGACAGGCATCTACAACTGAAGCTTTCTTT. Translating gives CASSEGQASTTEAFF.

This chain links TRBV7-2 with TRBJ2-1; the D gene is possibly TRBD2 (5 bases). The CDR3 has 17 residues. The germline V gene has CDR1 SGHTA and CDR2 FQGNSA. V was pared by 1 base and J by 0 bases, with 13 bases between. CDR3 nucleotide sequence: TGTGCCAGCAGCTTAGGCGGGCCCAAGAGCTCCTACAATGAGCAGTTCTTC. It specifies CASSLGGPKSSYNEQFF.

The chain joins TRBV19 to TRBJ1-1; 8 nucleotides align to TRBD1. With V trimmed by 7 bases and J by 5 bases, 15 bases remained unmatched. The length of the CDR3 is 16 residues. CDR1 is LNHDA and CDR2 is SQIVND in the germline V gene (reference sequence). The CDR3 bases are TGTGCCAGTATCCTGGGGGCGGCAGGGGGCGCGACTGAAGCTTTCTTT. Amino acids: CASILGAAGGATEAFF.